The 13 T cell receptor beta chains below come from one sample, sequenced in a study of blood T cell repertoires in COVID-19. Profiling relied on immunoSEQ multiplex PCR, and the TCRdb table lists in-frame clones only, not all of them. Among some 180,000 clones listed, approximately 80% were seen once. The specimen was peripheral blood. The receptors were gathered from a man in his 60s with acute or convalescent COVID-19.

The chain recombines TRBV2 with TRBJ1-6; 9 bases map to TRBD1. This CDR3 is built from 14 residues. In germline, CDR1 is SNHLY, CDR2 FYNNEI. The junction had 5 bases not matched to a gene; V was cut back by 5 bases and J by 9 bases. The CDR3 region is CASSLQGAASPLHF. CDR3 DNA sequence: TGTGCCAGCAGTTTACAGGGGGCGGCTTCACCCCTCCACTTT.

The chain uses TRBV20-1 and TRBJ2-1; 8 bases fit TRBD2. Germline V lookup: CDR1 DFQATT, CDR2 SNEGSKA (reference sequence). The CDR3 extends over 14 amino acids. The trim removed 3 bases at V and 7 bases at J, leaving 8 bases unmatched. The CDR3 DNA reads TGCAGTGCTAGTACGGGGGGGCTTCAGAATGAGCAGTTCTTC. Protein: CSASTGGLQNEQFF.

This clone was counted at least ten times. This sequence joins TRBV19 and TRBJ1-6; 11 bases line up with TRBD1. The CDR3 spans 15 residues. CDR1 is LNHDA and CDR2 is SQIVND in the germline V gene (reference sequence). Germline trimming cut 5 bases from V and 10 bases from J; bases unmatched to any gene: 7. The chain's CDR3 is CASSPGQGVGSPLHF. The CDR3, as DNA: TGTGCCAGTAGTCCGGGACAGGGGGTAGGCTCACCCCTCCACTTT.

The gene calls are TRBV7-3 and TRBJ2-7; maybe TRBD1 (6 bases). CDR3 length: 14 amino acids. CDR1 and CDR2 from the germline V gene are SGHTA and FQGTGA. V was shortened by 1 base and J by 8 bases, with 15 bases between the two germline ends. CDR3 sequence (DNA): TGTGCCAGCAGCTTAAAAGCAGGGGAAGGACAGCAGTACTTC. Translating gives CASSLKAGEGQQYF.

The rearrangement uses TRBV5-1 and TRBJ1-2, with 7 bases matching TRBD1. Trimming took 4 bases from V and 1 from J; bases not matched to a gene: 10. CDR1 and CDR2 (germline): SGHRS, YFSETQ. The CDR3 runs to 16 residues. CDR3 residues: CASSRDSGPDNYGYTF. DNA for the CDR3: TGCGCCAGCAGCCGGGACAGCGGGCCTGATAACTATGGCTACACCTTC. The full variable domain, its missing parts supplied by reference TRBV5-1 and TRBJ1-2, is KAGVTQTPRYLIKTRGQQVTLSCSPISGHRSVSWYQQTPGQGLQFLFEYFSETQRNKGNFPGRFSGRQFSNSRSEMNVSTLELGDSALYLCASSRDSGPDNYGYTFGSGTRLTVV.

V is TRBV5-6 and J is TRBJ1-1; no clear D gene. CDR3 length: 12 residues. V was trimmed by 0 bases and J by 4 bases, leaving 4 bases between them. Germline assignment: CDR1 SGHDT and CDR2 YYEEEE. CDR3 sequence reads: CASSLVSTEAFF. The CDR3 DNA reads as TGTGCCAGCAGCTTGGTGAGCACTGAAGCTTTCTTT. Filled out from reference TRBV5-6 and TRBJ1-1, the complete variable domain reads DAGVTQSPTHLIKTRGQQVTLRCSPKSGHDTVSWYQQALGQGPQFIFQYYEEEERQRGNFPDRFSGHQFPNYSSELNVNALLLGDSALYLCASSLVSTEAFFGQGTRLTVV.

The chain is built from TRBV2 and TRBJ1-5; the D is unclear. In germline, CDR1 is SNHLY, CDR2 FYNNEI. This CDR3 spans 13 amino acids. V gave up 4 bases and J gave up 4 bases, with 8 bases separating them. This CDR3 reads CASSVEVNQPQHF. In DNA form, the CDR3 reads TGTGCCAGCAGTGTGGAGGTTAATCAGCCCCAGCATTTT.

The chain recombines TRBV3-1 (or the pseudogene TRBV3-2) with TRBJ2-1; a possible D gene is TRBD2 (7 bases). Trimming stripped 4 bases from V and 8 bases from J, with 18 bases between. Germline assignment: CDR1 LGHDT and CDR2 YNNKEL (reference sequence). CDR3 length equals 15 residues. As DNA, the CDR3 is TGTGCCAGCAGCCTCCCGGCCCGGGGGGCTCATGAGCAGTTCTTC. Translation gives CASSLPARGAHEQFF.

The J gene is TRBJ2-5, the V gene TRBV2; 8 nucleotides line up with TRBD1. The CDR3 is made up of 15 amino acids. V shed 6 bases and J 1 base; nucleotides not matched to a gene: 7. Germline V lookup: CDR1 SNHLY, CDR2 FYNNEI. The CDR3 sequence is CASSGQGVVQETQYF. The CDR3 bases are TGTGCCAGCAGCGGACAGGGTGTAGTCCAAGAGACCCAGTACTTC.

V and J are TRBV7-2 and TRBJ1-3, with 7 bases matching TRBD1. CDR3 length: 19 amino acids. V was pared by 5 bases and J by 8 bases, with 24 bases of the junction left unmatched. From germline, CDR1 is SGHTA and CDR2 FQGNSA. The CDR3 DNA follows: TGTGCCAGCAGCCTCCTCCGGGACAGTCTTGCCCGGACGGAAGACACCATATATTTT. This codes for CASSLLRDSLARTEDTIYF.

The chain's CDR3 is CASSYGQSTDTQYF. CDR3 DNA sequence: TGCGCCAGCAGCTACGGACAGAGCACAGATACGCAGTATTTT. The chain joins TRBV5-1 to TRBJ2-3, with a weak D call TRBD1 (6 bases). The V end was cut by 3 bases, the J end by 0 bases, with 8 bases between. Germline CDR1 reads SGHRS; CDR2 reads YFSETQ. This CDR3 region has 14 residues. The full variable domain, with the rest looked up from reference TRBV5-1 and TRBJ2-3, is KAGVTQTPRYLIKTRGQQVTLSCSPISGHRSVSWYQQTPGQGLQFLFEYFSETQRNKGNFPGRFSGRQFSNSRSEMNVSTLELGDSALYLCASSYGQSTDTQYFGPGTRLTVL.

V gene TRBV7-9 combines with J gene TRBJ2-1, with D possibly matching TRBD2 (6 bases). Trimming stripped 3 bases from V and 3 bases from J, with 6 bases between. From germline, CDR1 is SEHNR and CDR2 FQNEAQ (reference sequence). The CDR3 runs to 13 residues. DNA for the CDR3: TGTGCCAGCAGCTTGACTAGCTACAATGAGCAGTTCTTC. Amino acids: CASSLTSYNEQFF.

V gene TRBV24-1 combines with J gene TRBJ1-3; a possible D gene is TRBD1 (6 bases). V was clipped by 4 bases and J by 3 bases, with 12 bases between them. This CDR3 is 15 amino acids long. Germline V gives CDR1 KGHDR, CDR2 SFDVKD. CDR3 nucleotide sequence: TGTGCCACCAGTGACTCTGGGGGCTATGGAAACACCATATATTTT. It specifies CATSDSGGYGNTIYF.